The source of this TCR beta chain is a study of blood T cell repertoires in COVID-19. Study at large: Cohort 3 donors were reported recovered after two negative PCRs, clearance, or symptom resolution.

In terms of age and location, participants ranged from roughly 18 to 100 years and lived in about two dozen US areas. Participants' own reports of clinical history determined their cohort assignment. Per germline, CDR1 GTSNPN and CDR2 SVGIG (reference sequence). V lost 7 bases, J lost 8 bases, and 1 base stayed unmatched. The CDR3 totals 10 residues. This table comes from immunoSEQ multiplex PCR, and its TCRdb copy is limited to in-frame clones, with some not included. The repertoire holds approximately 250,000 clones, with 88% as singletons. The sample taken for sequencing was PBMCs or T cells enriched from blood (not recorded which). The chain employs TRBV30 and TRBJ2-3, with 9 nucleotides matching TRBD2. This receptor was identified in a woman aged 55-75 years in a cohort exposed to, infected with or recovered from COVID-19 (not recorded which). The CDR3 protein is CASGLATQYF. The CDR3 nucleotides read TGTGCCTCGGGACTAGCTACGCAGTATTTT. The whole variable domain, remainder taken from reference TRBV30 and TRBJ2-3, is SQTIHQWPATLVQPVGSPLSLECTVEGTSNPNLYWYRQAAGRGLQLLFYSVGIGQISSEVPQNLSASRPQDRQFILSSKKLLLSDSGFYLCASGLATQYFGPGTRLTVL.